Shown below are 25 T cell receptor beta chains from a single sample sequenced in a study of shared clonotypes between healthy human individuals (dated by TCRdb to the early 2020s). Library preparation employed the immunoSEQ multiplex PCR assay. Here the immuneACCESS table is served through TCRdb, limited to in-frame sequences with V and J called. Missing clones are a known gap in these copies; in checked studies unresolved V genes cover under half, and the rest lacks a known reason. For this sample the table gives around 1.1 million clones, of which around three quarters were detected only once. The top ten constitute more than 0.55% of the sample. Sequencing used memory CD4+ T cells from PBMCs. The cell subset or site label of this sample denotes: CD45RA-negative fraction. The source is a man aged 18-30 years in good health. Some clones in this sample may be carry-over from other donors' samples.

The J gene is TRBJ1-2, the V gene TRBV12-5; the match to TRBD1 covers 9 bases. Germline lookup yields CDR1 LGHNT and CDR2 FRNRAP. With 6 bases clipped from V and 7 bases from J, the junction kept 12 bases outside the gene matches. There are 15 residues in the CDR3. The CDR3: CASGSSGTGNRGYTF. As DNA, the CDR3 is TGTGCTAGTGGGTCATCCGGGACAGGGAATCGTGGCTACACCTTC.

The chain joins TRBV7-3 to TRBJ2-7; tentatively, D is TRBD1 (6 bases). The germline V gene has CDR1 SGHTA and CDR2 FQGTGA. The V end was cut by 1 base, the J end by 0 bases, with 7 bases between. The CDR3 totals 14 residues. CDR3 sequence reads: CASSLNRDSYEQYF. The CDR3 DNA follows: TGTGCCAGCAGCTTAAACAGGGACTCCTACGAGCAGTACTTC. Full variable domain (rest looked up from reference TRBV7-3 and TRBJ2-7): GAGVSQTPSNKVTEKGKYVELRCDPISGHTALYWYRQSLGQGPEFLIYFQGTGAADDSGLPNDRFFAVRPEGSVSTLKIQRTERGDSAVYLCASSLNRDSYEQYFGPGTRLTVT.

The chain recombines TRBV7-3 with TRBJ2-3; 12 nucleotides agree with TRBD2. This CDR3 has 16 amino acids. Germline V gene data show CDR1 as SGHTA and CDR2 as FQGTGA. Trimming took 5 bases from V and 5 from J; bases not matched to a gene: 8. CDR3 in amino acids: CASSPRLAGVGDTQYF. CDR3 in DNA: TGTGCCAGCAGCCCCAGACTAGCGGGAGTCGGAGATACGCAGTATTTT. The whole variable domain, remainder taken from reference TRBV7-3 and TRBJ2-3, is GAGVSQTPSNKVTEKGKYVELRCDPISGHTALYWYRQSLGQGPEFLIYFQGTGAADDSGLPNDRFFAVRPEGSVSTLKIQRTERGDSAVYLCASSPRLAGVGDTQYFGPGTRLTVL.

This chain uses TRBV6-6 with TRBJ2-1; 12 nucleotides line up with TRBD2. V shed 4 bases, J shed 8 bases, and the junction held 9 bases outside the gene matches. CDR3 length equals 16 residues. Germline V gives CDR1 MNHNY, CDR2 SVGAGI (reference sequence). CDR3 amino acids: CASSSTLAGGPDEQFF. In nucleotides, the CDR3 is TGTGCCAGCAGTTCCACTCTAGCGGGAGGGCCCGATGAGCAGTTCTTC.

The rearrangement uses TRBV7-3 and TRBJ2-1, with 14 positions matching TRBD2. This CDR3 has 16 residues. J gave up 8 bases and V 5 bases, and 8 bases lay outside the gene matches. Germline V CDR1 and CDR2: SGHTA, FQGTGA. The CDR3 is CASSLSGTSGSYEQFF. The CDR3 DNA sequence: TGTGCCAGCAGCCTGTCTGGGACTAGCGGGAGCTATGAGCAGTTCTTC.

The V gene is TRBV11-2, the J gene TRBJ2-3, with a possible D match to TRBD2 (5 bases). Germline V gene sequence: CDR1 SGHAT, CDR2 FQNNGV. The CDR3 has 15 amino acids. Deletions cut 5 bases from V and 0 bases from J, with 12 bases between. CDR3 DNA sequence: TGTGCCAGCAGCCCCTGGAGGTCTAGCACAGATACGCAGTATTTT. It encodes CASSPWRSSTDTQYF.

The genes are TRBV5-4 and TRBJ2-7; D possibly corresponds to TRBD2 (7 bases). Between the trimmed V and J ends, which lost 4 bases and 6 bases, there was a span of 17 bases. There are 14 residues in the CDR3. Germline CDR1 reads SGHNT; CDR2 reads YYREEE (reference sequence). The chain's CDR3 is CASSSNREGGEQYF. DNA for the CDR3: TGTGCCAGCAGCAGCAACAGGGAGGGAGGCGAGCAGTACTTC.

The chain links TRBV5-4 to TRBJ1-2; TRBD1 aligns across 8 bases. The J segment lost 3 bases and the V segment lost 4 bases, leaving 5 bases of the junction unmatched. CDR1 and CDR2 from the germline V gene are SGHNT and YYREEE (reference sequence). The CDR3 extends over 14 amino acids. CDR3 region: CASSTAGGYYGYTF. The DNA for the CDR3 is TGTGCCAGCAGCACCGCAGGGGGCTACTATGGCTACACCTTC.

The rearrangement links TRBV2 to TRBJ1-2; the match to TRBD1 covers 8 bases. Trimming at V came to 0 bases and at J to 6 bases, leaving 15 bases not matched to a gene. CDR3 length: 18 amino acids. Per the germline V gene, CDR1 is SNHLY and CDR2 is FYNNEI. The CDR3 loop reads CASSEAGQGFGISNGYTF. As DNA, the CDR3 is TGTGCCAGCAGTGAAGCCGGACAGGGCTTCGGGATTAGTAATGGCTACACCTTC.

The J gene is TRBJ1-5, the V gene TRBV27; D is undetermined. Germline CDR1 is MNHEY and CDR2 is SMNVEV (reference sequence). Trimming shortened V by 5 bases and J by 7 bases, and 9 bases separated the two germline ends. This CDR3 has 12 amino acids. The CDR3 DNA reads TGTGCCAGCAGTCGCGGCGGGCAGCCCCAGCATTTT. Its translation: CASSRGGQPQHF.

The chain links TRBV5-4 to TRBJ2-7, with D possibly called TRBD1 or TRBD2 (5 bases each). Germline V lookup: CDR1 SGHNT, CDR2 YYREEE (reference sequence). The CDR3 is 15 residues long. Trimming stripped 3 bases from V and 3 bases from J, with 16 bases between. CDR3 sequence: CASSWDGRDLYEQYF. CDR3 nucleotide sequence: TGTGCCAGCAGCTGGGACGGCAGGGACCTCTACGAGCAGTACTTC.

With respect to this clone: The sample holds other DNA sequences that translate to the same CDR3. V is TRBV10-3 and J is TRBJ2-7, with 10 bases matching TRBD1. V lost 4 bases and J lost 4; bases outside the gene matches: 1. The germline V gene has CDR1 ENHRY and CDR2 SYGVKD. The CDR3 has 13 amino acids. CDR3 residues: CAISAGQGYEQYF. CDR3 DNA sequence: TGTGCCATCAGTGCGGGACAGGGGTACGAGCAGTACTTC.

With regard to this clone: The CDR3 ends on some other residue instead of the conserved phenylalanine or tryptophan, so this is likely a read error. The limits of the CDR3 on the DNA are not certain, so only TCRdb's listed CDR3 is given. The CDR3 loop reads CSAILGLPVY. The rearrangement uses TRBV20-1 and TRBJ2-7; the table's D call TRBD2 went unverified against the DNA. Germline V gene data show CDR1 as DFQATT and CDR2 as SNEGSKA (reference sequence). Ends included, the CDR3 has 10 residues.

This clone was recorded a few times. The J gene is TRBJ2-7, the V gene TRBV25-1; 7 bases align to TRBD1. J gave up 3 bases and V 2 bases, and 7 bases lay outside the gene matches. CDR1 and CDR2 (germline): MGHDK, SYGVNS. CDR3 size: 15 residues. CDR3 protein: CASSEATGPLYEQYF. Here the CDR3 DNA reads TGTGCCAGCAGTGAAGCGACAGGGCCTCTCTACGAGCAGTACTTC.

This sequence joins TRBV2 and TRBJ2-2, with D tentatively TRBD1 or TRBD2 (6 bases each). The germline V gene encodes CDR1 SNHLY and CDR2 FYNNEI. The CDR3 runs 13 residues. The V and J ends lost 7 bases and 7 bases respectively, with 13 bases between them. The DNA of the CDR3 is TGTGCCAGCAAGAGGGGGGCGCACGGGGAGCTGTTTTTT. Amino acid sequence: CASKRGAHGELFF.

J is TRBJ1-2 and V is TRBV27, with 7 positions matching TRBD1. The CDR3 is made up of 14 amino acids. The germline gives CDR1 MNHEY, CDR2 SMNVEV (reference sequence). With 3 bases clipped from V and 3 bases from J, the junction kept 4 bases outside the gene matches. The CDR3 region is CASSLGGQYYGYTF. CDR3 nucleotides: TGTGCCAGCAGTTTGGGGGGACAGTACTATGGCTACACCTTC.

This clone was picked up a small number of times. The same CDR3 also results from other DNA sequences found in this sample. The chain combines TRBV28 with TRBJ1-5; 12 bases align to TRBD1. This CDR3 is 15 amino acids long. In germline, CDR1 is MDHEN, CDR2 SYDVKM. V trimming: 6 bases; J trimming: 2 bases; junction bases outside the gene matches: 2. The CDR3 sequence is CASRGQGAGNQPQHF. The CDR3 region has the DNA TGTGCCAGCAGGGGACAGGGGGCAGGCAATCAGCCCCAGCATTTT.

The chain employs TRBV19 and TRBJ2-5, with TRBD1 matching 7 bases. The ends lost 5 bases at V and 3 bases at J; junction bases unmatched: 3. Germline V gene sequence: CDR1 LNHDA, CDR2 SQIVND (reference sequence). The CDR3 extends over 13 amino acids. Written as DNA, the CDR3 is TGTGCCAGTAGTCCCCAGGGGGAAGAGACCCAGTACTTC. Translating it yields CASSPQGEETQYF.

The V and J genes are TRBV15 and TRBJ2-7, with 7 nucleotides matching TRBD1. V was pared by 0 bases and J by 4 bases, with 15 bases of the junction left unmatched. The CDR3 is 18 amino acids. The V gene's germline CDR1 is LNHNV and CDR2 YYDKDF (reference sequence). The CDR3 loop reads CATSRDMVGRGLSYEQYF. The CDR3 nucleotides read TGTGCCACCAGCAGAGATATGGTTGGCAGGGGGTTGTCATACGAGCAGTACTTC.

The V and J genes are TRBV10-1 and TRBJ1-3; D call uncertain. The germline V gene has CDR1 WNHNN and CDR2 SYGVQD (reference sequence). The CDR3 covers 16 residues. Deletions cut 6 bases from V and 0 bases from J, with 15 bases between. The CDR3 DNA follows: TGCGCCAGCAGCGCACCAGACTGGCGCTCTGGAAACACCATATATTTT. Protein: CASSAPDWRSGNTIYF.

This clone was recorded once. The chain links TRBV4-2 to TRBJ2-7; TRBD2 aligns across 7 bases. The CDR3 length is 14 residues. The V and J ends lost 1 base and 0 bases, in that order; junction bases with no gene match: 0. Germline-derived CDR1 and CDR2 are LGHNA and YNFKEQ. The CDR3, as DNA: TGTGCCAGCAGCCAAGCGGGAGGCTCCTACGAGCAGTACTTC. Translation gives CASSQAGGSYEQYF.

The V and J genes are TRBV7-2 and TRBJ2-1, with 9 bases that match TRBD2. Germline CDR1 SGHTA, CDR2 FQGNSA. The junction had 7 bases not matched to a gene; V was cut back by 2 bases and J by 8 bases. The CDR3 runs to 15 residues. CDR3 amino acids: CASSLIGGRADEQFF. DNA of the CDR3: TGTGCCAGCAGCTTAATAGGCGGGAGGGCCGATGAGCAGTTCTTC.

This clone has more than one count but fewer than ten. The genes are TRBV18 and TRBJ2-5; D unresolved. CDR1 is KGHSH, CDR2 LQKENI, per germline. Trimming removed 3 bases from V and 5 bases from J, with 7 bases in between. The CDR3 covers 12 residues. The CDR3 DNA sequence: TGTGCCAGCTCACCCGGTGTGGAGACCCAGTACTTC. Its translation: CASSPGVETQYF.

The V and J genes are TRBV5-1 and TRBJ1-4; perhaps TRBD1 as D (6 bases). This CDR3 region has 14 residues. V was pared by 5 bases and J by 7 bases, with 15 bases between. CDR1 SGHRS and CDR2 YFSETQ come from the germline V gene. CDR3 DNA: TGCGCCAGCAGGGCGGGACATGCGGGTGAAAAACTGTTTTTT. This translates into CASRAGHAGEKLFF.

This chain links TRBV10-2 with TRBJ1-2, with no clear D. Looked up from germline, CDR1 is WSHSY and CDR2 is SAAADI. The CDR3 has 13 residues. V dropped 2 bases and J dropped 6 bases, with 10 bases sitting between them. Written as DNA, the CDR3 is TGCGCCAGCAGTGAGCGGCCGGCCCATGGCTACACCTTC. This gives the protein CASSERPAHGYTF.